One T cell receptor beta chain is described in this entry. The antigen is undetermined. The sample originates from a study of Graves' ophthalmopathy and Graves' hyperthyroidism. Amplifying from RNA transcripts, the study obtained TCR beta CDR3 regions. First-round RT-PCR with HTBI primers preceded a second-round multiplex PCR. MiXCR, applied by TCRdb to the multiplex PCR reads, yields one record per CDR3 protein. The sample includes about 1.1 million distinct CDR3 sequences, less than 45% of them seen just once. Overall study findings and caveats: Among thyroid clonotypes expanded above 0.001 frequency, most also appeared in blood.

The receptor was derived from an adult man with Graves' hyperthyroidism. Sequenced input: peripheral blood or thyroid tissue (not recorded which).

CDR3 coding DNA: TGCACCGCGGGGGGCTACACCTTC. Protein product: CTAGGYTF. V is TRBV29-1 and J is TRBJ1-2; no clear D. Germline values: CDR1 SQVTM, CDR2 ANQGSEA. The CDR3 is made up of 8 amino acids. Supplemented by reference TRBV29-1 and TRBJ1-2, the full variable domain reads SAVISQKPSRDICQRGTSLTIQCQVDSQVTMMFWYRQQPGQSLTLIATANQGSEATYESGFVIDKFPISRPNLTFSTLTVSNMSPEDSSIYLCTAGGYTFGSGTRLTVV.